The T cell receptor (beta chain) described here comes from a study of blood T cell repertoires in COVID-19. CDR1 and CDR2 (germline): LGHNA, YNFKEQ. The CDR3 consists of 15 residues. The germline V and J ends were trimmed by 4 bases and 5 bases, with 15 bases remaining between them. The table came from immunoSEQ multiplex PCR; TCRdb's copy has only in-frame clones and leaves some out. Among approximately 350,000 clones listed, roughly four fifths were seen once. Sequenced: PBMCs or T cells enriched from blood (not recorded which). This chain uses TRBV4-2 with TRBJ1-5; tentative D call: TRBD1 (6 bases). This receptor was identified in a woman aged 50 to 60 who had recovered from COVID-19. CDR3 amino acids: CASSLTGFGDQPQHF. The CDR3 DNA sequence: TGTGCCAGCAGCCTCACAGGGTTCGGGGATCAGCCCCAGCATTTT.